The 17 T cell receptor beta chains listed next were all sequenced from one sample in a study of T cell clones after liver transplantation (dated by TCRdb to about 2019). The receptor library was made with the immunoSEQ multiplex PCR assay. The table comes from immuneACCESS by way of TCRdb, which keeps in-frame sequences with V and J called. Part of the clones is missing from these tables; in studies checked, under half for an unresolved V gene and the rest for unknown reasons. This sample gives some 45,000 clones in total; about 82% of them show up just once. In total, the top ten clones hold around 2.5% of the sample. The material was CD4+ T cells from blood, obtained 24 months after liver transplant. Receptors were obtained from a human patient who received a liver transplant. Post transplant, some T cells may arise from the graft donor.

This chain links TRBV6-5 with TRBJ1-5; D gene ambiguous. CDR1 and CDR2 (germline): MNHEY, SVGAGI. CDR3 length: 15 residues. V shed 6 bases and J shed 2 bases, with 14 bases lying between them. The chain's CDR3 is CASSELTRRNQPQHF. Written as DNA, the CDR3 is TGTGCCAGCAGCGAACTGACAAGGCGCAATCAGCCCCAGCATTTT.

The rearrangement uses TRBV2 and TRBJ1-1; D may be TRBD1 (5 bases). V lost 8 bases to trimming and J lost 0 bases, with 13 bases between them. The CDR3 is 14 amino acids. Germline CDR1 and CDR2: SNHLY and FYNNEI. CDR3 protein: CASPGGVVNTEAFF. In DNA form, the CDR3 reads TGTGCCAGCCCCGGGGGGGTCGTGAACACTGAAGCTTTCTTT.

The chain combines TRBV6-5 with TRBJ2-3, with TRBD2 matching 8 bases. V lost 4 bases, J lost 3 bases, and 6 bases stayed unmatched. Germline V gene data show CDR1 as MNHEY and CDR2 as SVGAGI. This CDR3 spans 15 amino acids. CDR3 bases: TGTGCCAGCAGTTCAGCGGGAGTGCTTACAGATACGCAGTATTTT. It codes for CASSSAGVLTDTQYF.

DNA for the CDR3: TGTGCCAGCAGCTCCAAGGGGGGCAGAAATACGCTCTACAATGAGCAGTTCTTC. Its translation: CASSSKGGRNTLYNEQFF. This sequence joins TRBV5-4 and TRBJ2-1; either TRBD1 or TRBD2 may supply D (6 bases each). V shed 3 bases and J shed 3 bases, with 22 bases lying between them. Germline assignment: CDR1 SGHNT and CDR2 YYREEE (reference sequence). The CDR3 has 18 amino acids. Using reference TRBV5-4 and TRBJ2-1 for the parts outside the CDR3, the full variable domain is ETGVTQSPTHLIKTRGQQVTLRCSSQSGHNTVSWYQQALGQGPQFIFQYYREEENGRGNFPPRFSGLQFPNYSSELNVNALELDDSALYLCASSSKGGRNTLYNEQFFGPGTRLTVL.

The J gene is TRBJ1-2, the V gene TRBV19; D gene uncertain. Trimming left V 5 bases short and J 7 bases short, with 23 bases between. Germline-derived CDR1 and CDR2 are LNHDA and SQIVND (reference sequence). The CDR3 has 16 amino acids. The CDR3 region is CASSFGDLILMGGYTF. The CDR3 coding sequence is TGTGCCAGTAGTTTCGGTGATCTGATCCTTATGGGTGGCTACACCTTC.

The chain links TRBV19 to TRBJ2-3; D ambiguous. The CDR3 totals 11 residues. V was cut by 3 bases and J by 8 bases, with 6 bases left in between. Germline CDR1 is LNHDA and CDR2 is SQIVND (reference sequence). The CDR3 is CASSIARTQYF. CDR3 bases: TGTGCCAGTAGTATCGCGCGTACGCAGTATTTT.

This chain joins TRBV18 and TRBJ1-6; 7 bases fit TRBD1. CDR1 is KGHSH and CDR2 is LQKENI in the germline V gene. J gave up 5 bases and V 4 bases, and 5 bases lay outside the gene matches. There are 15 residues in the CDR3. As DNA, the CDR3 is TGTGCCAGCTCACAAACCGGGACAGATAATTCACCCCTCCACTTT. Protein: CASSQTGTDNSPLHF.

The chain uses TRBV27 and TRBJ2-1; D may be TRBD1 or TRBD2 (5 bases each). The germline V gene encodes CDR1 MNHEY and CDR2 SMNVEV (reference sequence). This CDR3 is built from 15 residues. Trimming cost V 3 bases and J 9 bases, with 18 bases left between them. CDR3: CASSFGTNRLGEQFF. CDR3 nucleotide sequence: TGTGCCAGCAGTTTTGGGACCAACCGGCTTGGTGAGCAGTTCTTC.

The chain joins TRBV7-2 to TRBJ1-1; D gene unclear. Germline CDR1 SGHTA, CDR2 FQGNSA. CDR3 length: 14 residues. Trimming cost V 1 base and J 1 base, with 7 bases left between them. CDR3 bases: TGTGCCAGCAGCTTAGGGGGTACGAACACTGAAGCTTTCTTT. It is translated as CASSLGGTNTEAFF. The full variable domain, in which reference TRBV7-2 and TRBJ1-1 provide the parts outside the CDR3, is GAGVSQSPSNKVTEKGKDVELRCDPISGHTALYWYRQSLGQGLEFLIYFQGNSAPDKSGLPSDRFSAERTGGSVSTLTIQRTQQEDSAVYLCASSLGGTNTEAFFGQGTRLTVV.

The rearrangement joins TRBV19 to TRBJ1-2; 7 nucleotides align to TRBD1. Germline CDR1 and CDR2: LNHDA and SQIVND (reference sequence). V lost 6 bases, J lost 5 bases, and 9 bases stayed unmatched. The CDR3 length is 14 residues. Written as DNA, the CDR3 is TGTGCCAGTAGCTTCCCCGGGACAGCTTATGGCTACACCTTC. It specifies CASSFPGTAYGYTF.

The rearrangement joins TRBV5-1 to TRBJ1-2; D is perhaps TRBD1 (5 bases). The CDR3 sequence is 15 residues long. Germline assignment: CDR1 SGHRS and CDR2 YFSETQ. V gave up 4 bases and J gave up 6 bases, with 19 bases separating them. This CDR3 reads CASSPTRRRENGYTF. The CDR3 DNA reads as TGCGCCAGCAGCCCTACACGGCGCAGGGAGAATGGCTACACCTTC.

This CDR3 is CASSPRRAYQPQHF. CDR3 bases: TGTGCCAGCAGTCCTAGACGGGCATATCAGCCCCAGCATTTT. V usage is TRBV6-5 and J usage is TRBJ1-5; D remains unclear. V was clipped by 5 bases and J by 5 bases, with 13 bases between them. CDR1 is MNHEY and CDR2 is SVGAGI in the germline V gene. This CDR3 contains 14 residues.

The chain recombines TRBV14 with TRBJ1-1; D gene ambiguous. V was pared by 5 bases and J by 1 base, with 14 bases between. The CDR3 has 15 amino acids. CDR1 is SGHDN, CDR2 FVKESK, per germline. The CDR3 coding sequence is TGTGCCAGCAGCTTTCGTCTAAAACCGAACACTGAAGCTTTCTTT. Its translation: CASSFRLKPNTEAFF.

This chain joins TRBV7-3 and TRBJ2-7; 9 bases map to TRBD1. The J segment lost 1 base and the V segment lost 5 bases, leaving 3 bases of the junction unmatched. Germline CDR1 reads SGHTA; CDR2 reads FQGTGA. The length of the CDR3 is 14 residues. CDR3 protein: CASSTGTGSYEQYF. The DNA for the CDR3 is TGTGCCAGCAGCACAGGGACAGGGTCCTACGAGCAGTACTTC.

The chain carries TRBV19 and TRBJ1-2; TRBD1 aligns across 7 bases. Germline V gene lookup returns CDR1 LNHDA and CDR2 SQIVND (reference sequence). This CDR3 has 16 amino acids. Trimming cost V 6 bases and J 3 bases; bases outside gene matches: 13. The chain's CDR3 is CASRNSGTDFYYGYTF. Written as DNA, the CDR3 is TGTGCCAGTAGGAACTCCGGGACAGATTTTTACTATGGCTACACCTTC.

V is TRBV11-2 and J is TRBJ2-3; 9 nucleotides agree with TRBD1. Trimming took 3 bases from V and 3 from J; bases not matched to a gene: 4. CDR1 SGHAT and CDR2 FQNNGV come from the germline V gene. The CDR3 consists of 15 residues. The CDR3 DNA follows: TGTGCCAGCAGCTTCCACAGGGGGCGGACAGATACGCAGTATTTT. Amino acids: CASSFHRGRTDTQYF.

CDR3 in amino acids: CASTVSVTERQYF. In nucleotides, the CDR3 is TGTGCCAGCACGGTCTCAGTAACCGAACGGCAGTACTTC. This chain links TRBV21-1 with TRBJ2-7. TRBV21-1 has pseudogene status. This CDR3 contains 13 residues.